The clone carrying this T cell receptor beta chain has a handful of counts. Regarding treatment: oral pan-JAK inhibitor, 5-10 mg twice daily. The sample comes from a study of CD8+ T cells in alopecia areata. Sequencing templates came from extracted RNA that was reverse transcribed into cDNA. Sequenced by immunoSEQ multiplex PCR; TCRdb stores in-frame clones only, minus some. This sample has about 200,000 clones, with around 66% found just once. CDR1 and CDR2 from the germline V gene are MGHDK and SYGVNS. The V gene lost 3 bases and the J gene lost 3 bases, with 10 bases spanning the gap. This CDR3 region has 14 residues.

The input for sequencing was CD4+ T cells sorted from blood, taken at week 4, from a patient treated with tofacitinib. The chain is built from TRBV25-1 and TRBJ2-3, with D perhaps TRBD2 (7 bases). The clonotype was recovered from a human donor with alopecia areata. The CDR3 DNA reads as TGTGCCAGCAGTGAGGGGGGGCGGACAGATACGCAGTATTTT. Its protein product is CASSEGGRTDTQYF.